This paragraph reports one TCR beta chain. Only in-frame clones appear in the TCRdb table, and some are missing; sequencing was by immunoSEQ multiplex PCR. The repertoire holds roughly 160,000 clones, with 80% to 90% as singletons. This entry comes from a study of blood T cell repertoires in COVID-19. Whole-study context: The United States, Italy and Spain were the sources of the acute and convalescent COVID-19 samples. PBMCs, B-cell-depleted T cells, or T cells provided the cDNA or gDNA that made up the material.

Germline trimming cut 6 bases from V and 6 bases from J; bases unmatched to any gene: 4. The CDR3 runs 12 residues. Germline lookup yields CDR1 MNHEY and CDR2 SVGAGI. Material: peripheral blood. The rearrangement links TRBV6-5 to TRBJ1-2; TRBD1 matches at 7 bases. The receptor was derived from a man aged 40-49 years with acute or convalescent COVID-19. Here the CDR3 DNA reads TGTGCCAGCAGGATACAGGGGAATGGCTACACCTTC. It encodes CASRIQGNGYTF.